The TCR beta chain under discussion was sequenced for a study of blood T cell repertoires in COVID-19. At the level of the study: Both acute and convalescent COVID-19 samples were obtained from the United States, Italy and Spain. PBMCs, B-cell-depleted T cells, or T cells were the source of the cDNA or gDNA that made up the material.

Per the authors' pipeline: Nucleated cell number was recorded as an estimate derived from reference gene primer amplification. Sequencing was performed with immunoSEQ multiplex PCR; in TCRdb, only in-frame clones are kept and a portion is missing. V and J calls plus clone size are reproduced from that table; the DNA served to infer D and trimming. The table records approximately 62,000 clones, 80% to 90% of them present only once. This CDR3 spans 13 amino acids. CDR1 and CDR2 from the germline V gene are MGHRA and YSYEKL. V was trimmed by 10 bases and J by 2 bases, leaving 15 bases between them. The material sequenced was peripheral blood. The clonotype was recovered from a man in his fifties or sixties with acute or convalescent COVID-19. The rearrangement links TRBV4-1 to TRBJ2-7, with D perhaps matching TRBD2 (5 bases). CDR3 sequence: CATSAGEAYEQYF. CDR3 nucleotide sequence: TGCGCCACTTCAGCCGGGGAAGCCTACGAGCAGTACTTC.